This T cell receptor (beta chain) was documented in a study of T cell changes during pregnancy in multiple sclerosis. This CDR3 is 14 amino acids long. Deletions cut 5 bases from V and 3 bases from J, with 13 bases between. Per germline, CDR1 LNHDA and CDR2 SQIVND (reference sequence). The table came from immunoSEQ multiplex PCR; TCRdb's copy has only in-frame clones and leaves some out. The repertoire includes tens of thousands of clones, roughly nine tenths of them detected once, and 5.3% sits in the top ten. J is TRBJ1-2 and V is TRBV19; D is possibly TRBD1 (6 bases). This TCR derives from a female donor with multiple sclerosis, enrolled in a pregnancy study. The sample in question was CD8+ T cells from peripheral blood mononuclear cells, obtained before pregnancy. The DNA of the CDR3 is TGTGCCAGTAGTCCCGGGGGGCACTACTATGGCTACACCTTC. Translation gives CASSPGGHYYGYTF. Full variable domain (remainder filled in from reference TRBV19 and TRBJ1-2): DGGITQSPKYLFRKEGQNVTLSCEQNLNHDAMYWYRQDPGQGLRLIYYSQIVNDFQKGDIAEGYSVSREKKESFPLTVTSAQKNPTAFYLCASSPGGHYYGYTFGSGTRLTVV.